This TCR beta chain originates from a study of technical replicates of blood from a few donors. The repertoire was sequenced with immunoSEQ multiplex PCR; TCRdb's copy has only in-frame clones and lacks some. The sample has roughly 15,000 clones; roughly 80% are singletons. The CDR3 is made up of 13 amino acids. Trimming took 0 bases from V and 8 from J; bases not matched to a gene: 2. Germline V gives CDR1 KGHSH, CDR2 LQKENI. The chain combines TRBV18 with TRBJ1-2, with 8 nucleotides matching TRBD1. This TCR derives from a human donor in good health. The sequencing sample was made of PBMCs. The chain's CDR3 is CASSPPTGAGYTF. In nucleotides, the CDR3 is TGTGCCAGCTCACCACCGACAGGGGCCGGCTACACCTTC.